This passage covers 9 T cell receptor beta chains from one sample sequenced in a study of blood T cell repertoires in COVID-19. This table comes from immunoSEQ multiplex PCR, and its TCRdb copy is limited to in-frame clones, with some not included. The table shows 100,000 or so clones, with roughly 80% occurring only once. The sample was peripheral blood. These TCRs come from a woman older than 75 with acute or convalescent COVID-19.

V gene TRBV5-1 combines with J gene TRBJ2-5; 7 bases agree with TRBD2. CDR3 length: 13 amino acids. The germline V gene encodes CDR1 SGHRS and CDR2 YFSETQ. J was trimmed by 5 bases and V by 4 bases; bases with no gene match: 5. The CDR3 here is CASSPFGGETQYF. The CDR3 nucleotides read TGCGCCAGCAGCCCGTTCGGGGGGGAGACCCAGTACTTC.

V usage is TRBV7-2 and J usage is TRBJ1-1; D remains unclear. There are 14 residues in the CDR3. Trimming removed 2 bases at V and 4 bases at J, with 11 bases between. Germline-derived CDR1 and CDR2 are SGHTA and FQGNSA. The CDR3 reads CASSLSLAVTEAFF. CDR3 nucleotide sequence: TGTGCCAGCAGCTTAAGTCTGGCCGTCACTGAAGCTTTCTTT.

The V call is TRBV5-1, the J call TRBJ2-1; D possibly corresponds to TRBD2 (5 bases). The V gene's germline CDR1 is SGHRS and CDR2 YFSETQ. Trimming left V 0 bases short and J 4 bases short, with 11 bases between. CDR3 size: 15 residues. The CDR3 loop reads CASSLEASRYNEQFF. The CDR3 DNA follows: TGCGCCAGCAGCTTGGAGGCTAGCAGATACAATGAGCAGTTCTTC.

In this sample, this clone turned up once. The chain carries TRBV28 and TRBJ1-2, with a possible D match to TRBD1 (5 bases). Trimming pared 2 bases from V and 7 bases from J, leaving 17 bases between. Germline V CDR1 and CDR2: MDHEN, SYDVKM. The CDR3 is 15 amino acids. CDR3 loop: CASSLRGGPSGGYTF. CDR3 nucleotides: TGTGCCAGCAGTTTAAGGGGCGGACCTTCAGGTGGCTACACCTTC.

The chain carries TRBV7-2 and TRBJ2-3; 8 bases are shared with TRBD1. The ends lost 3 bases at V and 1 base at J; junction bases unmatched: 0. This CDR3 has 14 residues. From germline, CDR1 is SGHTA and CDR2 FQGNSA. The CDR3: CASSLGQGTDTQYF. CDR3 nucleotides: TGTGCCAGCAGCTTGGGACAGGGCACAGATACGCAGTATTTT.

J is TRBJ2-4 and V is TRBV11-2, with 7 nucleotides matching TRBD1. CDR1 SGHAT and CDR2 FQNNGV come from the germline V gene. The junction had 9 bases not matched to a gene; V was cut back by 7 bases and J by 0 bases. The CDR3 is 16 amino acids. The DNA for the CDR3 is TGTGCCAGCACCTTGACAGGGAGTCTAGCCAAAAACATTCAGTACTTC. This codes for CASTLTGSLAKNIQYF.

In regard to this clone: At one end the junction does not follow the germline gene, possibly because of a read error. The V and J genes are TRBV6-6 and TRBJ2-3, with 11 bases that match TRBD2. This CDR3 is 13 amino acids long. Germline V gene lookup returns CDR1 MNHNY and CDR2 SVGAGI (reference sequence). This chain's CDR3 is CASTSLAGDAQYF. DNA of the CDR3: TGTGCCAGCACGTCACTAGCGGGAGATGCGCAGTATTTT.

V gene TRBV15 combines with J gene TRBJ1-1; D possibly corresponds to TRBD1 (5 bases). In germline, CDR1 is LNHNV, CDR2 YYDKDF (reference sequence). The V and J ends lost 0 bases and 2 bases respectively, with 7 bases between them. CDR3 length: 14 residues. The CDR3 nucleotides read TGTGCCACCAGCAGAGATGGGGCAAACACTGAAGCTTTCTTT. This translates into CATSRDGANTEAFF.

The chain has TRBV19 and TRBJ2-1; D unclear. This CDR3 spans 15 amino acids. The V and J ends lost 10 bases and 4 bases respectively, with 20 bases between them. Germline CDR1 reads LNHDA; CDR2 reads SQIVND (reference sequence). CDR3 DNA: TGTGCCACGAACGACATCTCCTCATTATACAATGAGCAGTTCTTC. Its protein is CATNDISSLYNEQFF.